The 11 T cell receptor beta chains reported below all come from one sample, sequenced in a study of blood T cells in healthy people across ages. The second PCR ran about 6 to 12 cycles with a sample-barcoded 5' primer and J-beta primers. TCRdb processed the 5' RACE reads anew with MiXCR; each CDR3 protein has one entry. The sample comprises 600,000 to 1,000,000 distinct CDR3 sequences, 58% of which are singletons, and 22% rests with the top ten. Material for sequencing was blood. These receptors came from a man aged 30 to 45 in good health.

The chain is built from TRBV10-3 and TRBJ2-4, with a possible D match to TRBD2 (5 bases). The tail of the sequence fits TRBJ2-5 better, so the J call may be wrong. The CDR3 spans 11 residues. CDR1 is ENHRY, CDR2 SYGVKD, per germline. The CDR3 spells CAISEAGTQYF. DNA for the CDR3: TGTGCCATCAGTGAGGCGGGGACCCAGTACTTC.

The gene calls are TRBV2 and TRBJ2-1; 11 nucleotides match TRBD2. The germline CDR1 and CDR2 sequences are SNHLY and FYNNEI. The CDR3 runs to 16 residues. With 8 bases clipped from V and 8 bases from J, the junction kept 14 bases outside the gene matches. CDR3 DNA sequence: TGTGCCAGCGGCAGGACTAGCGGGTTAGTGAAGGATGAGCAGTTCTTC. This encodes CASGRTSGLVKDEQFF.

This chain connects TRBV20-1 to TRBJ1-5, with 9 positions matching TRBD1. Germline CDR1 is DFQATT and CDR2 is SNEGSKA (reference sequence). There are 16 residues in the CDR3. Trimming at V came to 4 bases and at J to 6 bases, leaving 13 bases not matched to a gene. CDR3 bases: TGCAGTGCTACCGTCGGTGGCGGGACAGGGTCTCAGCCCCAGCATTTT. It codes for CSATVGGGTGSQPQHF.

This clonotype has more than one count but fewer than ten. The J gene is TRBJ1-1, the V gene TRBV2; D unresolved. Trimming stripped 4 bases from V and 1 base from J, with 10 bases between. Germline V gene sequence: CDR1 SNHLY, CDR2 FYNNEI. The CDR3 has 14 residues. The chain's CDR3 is CASSAAPPNTEAFF. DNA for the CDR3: TGTGCCAGCAGTGCCGCCCCCCCGAACACTGAAGCTTTCTTT.

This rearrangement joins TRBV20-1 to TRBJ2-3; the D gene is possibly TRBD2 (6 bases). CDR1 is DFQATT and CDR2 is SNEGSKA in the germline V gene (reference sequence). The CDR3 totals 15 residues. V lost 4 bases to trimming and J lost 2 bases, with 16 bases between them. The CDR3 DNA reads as TGCAGTGCTAAACTAGCCGTAGCCACCACAGATACGCAGTATTTT. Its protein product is CSAKLAVATTDTQYF.

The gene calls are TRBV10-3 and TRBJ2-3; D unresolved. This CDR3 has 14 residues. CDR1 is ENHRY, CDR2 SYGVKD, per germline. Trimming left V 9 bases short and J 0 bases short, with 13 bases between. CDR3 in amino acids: CAIWAATSTDTQYF. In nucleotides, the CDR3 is TGTGCCATATGGGCAGCGACTAGCACAGATACGCAGTATTTT.

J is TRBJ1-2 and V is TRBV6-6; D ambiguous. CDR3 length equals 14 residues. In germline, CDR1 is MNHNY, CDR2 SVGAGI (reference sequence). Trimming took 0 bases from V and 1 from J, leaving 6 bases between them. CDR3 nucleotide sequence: TGTGCCAGCAGTTACTCGACAAATAACTATGGCTACACCTTC. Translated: CASSYSTNNYGYTF.

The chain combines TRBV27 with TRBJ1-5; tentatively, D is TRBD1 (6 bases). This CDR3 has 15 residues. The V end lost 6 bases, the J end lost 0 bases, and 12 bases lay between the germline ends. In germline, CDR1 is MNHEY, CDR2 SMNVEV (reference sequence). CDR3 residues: CASSCTGNSNQPQHF. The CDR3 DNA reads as TGTGCCAGCAGCTGCACAGGGAATAGCAATCAGCCCCAGCATTTT.

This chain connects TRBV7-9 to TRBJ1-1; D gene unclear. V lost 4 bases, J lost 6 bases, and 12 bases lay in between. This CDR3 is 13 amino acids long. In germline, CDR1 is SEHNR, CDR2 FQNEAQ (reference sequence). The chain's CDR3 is CASSSSANAEAFF. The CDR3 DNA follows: TGTGCCAGCAGCTCTTCAGCCAACGCTGAAGCTTTCTTT.

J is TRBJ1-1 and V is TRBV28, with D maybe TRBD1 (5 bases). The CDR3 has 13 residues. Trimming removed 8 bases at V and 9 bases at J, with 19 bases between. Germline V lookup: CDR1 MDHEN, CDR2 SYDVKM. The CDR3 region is CASCVVGGFKAFF. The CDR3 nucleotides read TGTGCCAGCTGTGTGGTGGGGGGGTTTAAAGCTTTCTTT.

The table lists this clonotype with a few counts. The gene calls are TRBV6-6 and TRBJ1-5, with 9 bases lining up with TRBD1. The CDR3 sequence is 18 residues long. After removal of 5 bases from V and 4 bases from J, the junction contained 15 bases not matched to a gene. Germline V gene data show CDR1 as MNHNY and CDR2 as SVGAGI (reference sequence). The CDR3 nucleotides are TGTGCCAGCAGTCCCAAAGACAGGACAGGGGACGGGAATCAGCCCCAGCATTTT. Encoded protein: CASSPKDRTGDGNQPQHF.